The 5 T cell receptor beta chains given below trace back to one sample, sequenced in a study of blood T cell repertoires in COVID-19. TCRdb's table, derived via immunoSEQ multiplex PCR, lists solely in-frame clones and lacks some. The sample holds some 76,000 clones, approximately 90% seen once. Sequenced material: peripheral blood. The source of these receptors is a man between 60 and 70 years old with acute or convalescent COVID-19.

The rearrangement joins TRBV19 to TRBJ2-2; 7 positions agree with TRBD2. V trimming: 7 bases; J trimming: 5 bases; junction bases outside the gene matches: 1. Germline loops: CDR1 LNHDA, CDR2 SQIVND (reference sequence). The CDR3 consists of 12 residues. The CDR3 DNA reads TGTGCCAGTAAGCGGGGAACCGGGGAGCTGTTTTTT. Translating it yields CASKRGTGELFF.

The chain employs TRBV19 and TRBJ1-5; perhaps TRBD1 as D (5 bases). The CDR3 contains 14 residues. Germline CDR1 and CDR2: LNHDA and SQIVND (reference sequence). The V gene lost 4 bases and the J gene lost 6 bases, with 13 bases spanning the gap. This CDR3 reads CASSNSGGVQPQHF. The CDR3 DNA reads as TGTGCCAGTAGTAACTCGGGAGGGGTTCAGCCCCAGCATTTT.

This rearrangement joins TRBV24-1 to TRBJ2-2; tentatively, D is TRBD2 (5 bases). V was shortened by 4 bases and J by 5 bases, with 16 bases between the two germline ends. The V gene's germline CDR1 is KGHDR and CDR2 SFDVKD. This CDR3 has 16 residues. The CDR3 region has the DNA TGTGCCACCAGTGACTGGGGTAGCGAGCGGACCGGGGAGCTGTTTTTT. This codes for CATSDWGSERTGELFF.

The chain combines TRBV11-2 with TRBJ2-7; the D gene is possibly TRBD1 (6 bases). This CDR3 is 15 amino acids long. V lost 5 bases, J lost 3 bases, and 17 bases lay in between. Germline CDR1 is SGHAT and CDR2 is FQNNGV. The CDR3 loop reads CASSQIQGGNYEQYF. As DNA, the CDR3 is TGTGCCAGCAGCCAAATACAGGGTGGCAACTACGAGCAGTACTTC.

Only a few counts were recorded for this clone. The rearrangement links TRBV24-1 to TRBJ2-3; 10 positions agree with TRBD2. The CDR3 is made up of 16 amino acids. V shed 4 bases, J shed 2 bases, and the junction held 5 bases outside the gene matches. Germline loops: CDR1 KGHDR, CDR2 SFDVKD. This chain's CDR3 is CATSDSGLAFTDTQYF. The DNA for the CDR3 is TGTGCCACCAGTGACTCGGGACTAGCGTTCACAGATACGCAGTATTTT.